This T cell receptor (beta chain) was captured by sequencing in a study of shared clonotypes between healthy human individuals. Study-wide background: Samples came from a couple of female and a few male donors aged 18 to 49.

Study-wide results and limits: Estimated clonotype richness was generally higher in naive than memory subsets.

Clones were read by immunoSEQ multiplex PCR, and TCRdb kept only the in-frame ones, dropping some. The sample lists about 1 million clones; under 80% were seen once. There are 13 residues in the CDR3. Germline CDR1 and CDR2: SGHRS and YFSETQ. The V end lost 1 base, the J end lost 2 bases, and 5 bases lay between the germline ends. In its sample, this clone was seen once. Its antigen is currently unknown. This TCR came from a man between 18 and 35 years old in good health. The chain joins TRBV5-1 to TRBJ2-3; D gene ambiguous. Sequenced sample: memory CD4+ T cells sorted from blood. Subset of the sample: CD45RA-negative fraction. DNA for the CDR3: TGCGCCAGCAGCTTGACTATCACAGATACGCAGTATTTT. Amino acids: CASSLTITDTQYF.